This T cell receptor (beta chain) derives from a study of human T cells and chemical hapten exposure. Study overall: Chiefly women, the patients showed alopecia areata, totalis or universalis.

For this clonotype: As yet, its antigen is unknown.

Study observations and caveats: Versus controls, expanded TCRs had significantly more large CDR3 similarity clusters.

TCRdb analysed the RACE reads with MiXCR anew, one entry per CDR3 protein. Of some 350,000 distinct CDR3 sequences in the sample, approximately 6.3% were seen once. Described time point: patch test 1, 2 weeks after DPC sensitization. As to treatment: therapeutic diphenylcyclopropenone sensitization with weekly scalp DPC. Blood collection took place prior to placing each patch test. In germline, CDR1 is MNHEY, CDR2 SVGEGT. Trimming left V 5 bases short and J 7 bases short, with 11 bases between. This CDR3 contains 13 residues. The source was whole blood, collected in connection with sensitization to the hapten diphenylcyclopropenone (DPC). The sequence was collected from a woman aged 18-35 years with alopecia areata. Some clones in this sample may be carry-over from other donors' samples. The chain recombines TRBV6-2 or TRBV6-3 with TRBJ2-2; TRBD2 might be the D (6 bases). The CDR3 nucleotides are TGTGCCAGCAGTCTTTGGGGGGTCGGGGAGCTGTTTTTT. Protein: CASSLWGVGELFF.